This T cell receptor beta chain originates from a study of identical twins. Whole-study results and caveats: Conclusions relied on cross-sectional statistical analysis, not following the same donors. The models gave estimates that fell short of the out-of-frame TCR alpha sharing seen in monozygotic twins.

This clonotype was seen a few times. What it binds is not known. cDNA molecules carried unique molecular identifiers, and template switching added a universal primer site. One entry per CDR3 protein, called by TCRdb with MiXCR from the 5' RACE reads. The profile shows 500,000 to 650,000 distinct CDR3 sequences, approximately 20% of them singletons. CDR1 and CDR2 (germline): SGHRS, YFSETQ. This CDR3 is built from 15 residues. After removal of 1 base from V and 5 bases from J, the junction contained 6 bases not matched to a gene. The sample was also reused in another study, on yellow fever vaccine responses in identical twins. In that study: Vaccine T cell responses of twins reportedly seemed partly convergent and partly personalized.

The chain combines TRBV5-1 with TRBJ2-5; TRBD1 aligns across 9 bases. The sequence came from a woman aged 18-29 years in good health. The sequencing input was CD4+ T cells sorted from blood. The CDR3 DNA reads TGCGCCAGCAGCTTGAGCGGGACAGGGCAGGAGACCCAGTACTTC. Translating gives CASSLSGTGQETQYF.